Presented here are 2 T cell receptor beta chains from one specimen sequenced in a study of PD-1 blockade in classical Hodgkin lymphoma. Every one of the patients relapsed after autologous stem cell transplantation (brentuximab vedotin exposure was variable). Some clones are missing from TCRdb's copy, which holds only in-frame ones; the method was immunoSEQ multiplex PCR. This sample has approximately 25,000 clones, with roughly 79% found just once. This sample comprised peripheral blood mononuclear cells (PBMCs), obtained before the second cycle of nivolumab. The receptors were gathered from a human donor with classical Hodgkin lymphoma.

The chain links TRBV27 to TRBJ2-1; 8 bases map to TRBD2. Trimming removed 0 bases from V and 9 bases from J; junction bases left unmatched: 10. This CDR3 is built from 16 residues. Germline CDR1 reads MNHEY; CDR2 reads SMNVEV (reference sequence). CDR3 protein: CASSLSGTSAHSEQFF. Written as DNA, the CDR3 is TGTGCCAGCAGTTTATCCGGGACTAGTGCCCACAGTGAGCAGTTCTTC.

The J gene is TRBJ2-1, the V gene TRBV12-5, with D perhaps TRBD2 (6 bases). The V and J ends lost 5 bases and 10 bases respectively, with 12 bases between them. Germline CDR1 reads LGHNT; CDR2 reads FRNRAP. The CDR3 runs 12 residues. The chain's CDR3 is CASGAGPGEQFF. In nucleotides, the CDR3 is TGTGCTAGTGGTGCGGGGCCGGGGGAGCAGTTCTTC.